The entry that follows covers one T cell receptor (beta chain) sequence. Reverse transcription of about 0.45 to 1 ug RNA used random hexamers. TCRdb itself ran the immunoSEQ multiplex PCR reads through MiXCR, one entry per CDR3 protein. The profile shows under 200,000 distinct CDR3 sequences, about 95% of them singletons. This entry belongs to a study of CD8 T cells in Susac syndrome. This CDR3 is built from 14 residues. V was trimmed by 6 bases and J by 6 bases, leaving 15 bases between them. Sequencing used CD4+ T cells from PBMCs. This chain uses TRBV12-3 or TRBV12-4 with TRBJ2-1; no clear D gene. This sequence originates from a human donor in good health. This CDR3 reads CASSLHLGANEQFF. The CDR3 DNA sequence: TGTGCCAGCAGCCTCCACCTAGGTGCCAATGAGCAGTTCTTC.